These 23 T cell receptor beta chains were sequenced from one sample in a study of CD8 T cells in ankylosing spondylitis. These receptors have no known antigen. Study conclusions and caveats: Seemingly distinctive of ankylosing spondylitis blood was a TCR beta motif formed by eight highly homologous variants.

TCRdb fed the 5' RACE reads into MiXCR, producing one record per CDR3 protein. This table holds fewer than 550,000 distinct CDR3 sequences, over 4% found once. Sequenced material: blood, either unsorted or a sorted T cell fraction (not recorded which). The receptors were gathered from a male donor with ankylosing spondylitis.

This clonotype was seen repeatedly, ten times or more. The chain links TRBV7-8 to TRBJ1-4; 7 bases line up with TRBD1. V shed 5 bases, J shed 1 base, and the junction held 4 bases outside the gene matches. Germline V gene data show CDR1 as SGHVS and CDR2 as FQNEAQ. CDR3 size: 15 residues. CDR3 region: CASSTRQGTNEKLFF. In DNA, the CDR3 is TGTGCCAGCAGCACGCGACAGGGAACTAATGAAAAACTGTTTTTT.

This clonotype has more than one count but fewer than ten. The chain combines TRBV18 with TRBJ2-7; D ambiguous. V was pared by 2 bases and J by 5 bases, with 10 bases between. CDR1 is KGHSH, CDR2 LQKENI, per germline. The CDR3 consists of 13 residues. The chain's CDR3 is CASSPIFQNEQYF. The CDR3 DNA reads TGTGCCAGCTCACCAATATTTCAGAACGAGCAGTACTTC.

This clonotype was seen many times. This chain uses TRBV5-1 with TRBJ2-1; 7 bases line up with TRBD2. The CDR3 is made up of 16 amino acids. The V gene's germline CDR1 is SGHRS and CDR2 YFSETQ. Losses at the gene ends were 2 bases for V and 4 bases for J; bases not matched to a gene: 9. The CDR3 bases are TGCGCCAGCAGCTTAGGATTCGCGCGGGAGTACAATGAGCAGTTCTTC. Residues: CASSLGFAREYNEQFF.

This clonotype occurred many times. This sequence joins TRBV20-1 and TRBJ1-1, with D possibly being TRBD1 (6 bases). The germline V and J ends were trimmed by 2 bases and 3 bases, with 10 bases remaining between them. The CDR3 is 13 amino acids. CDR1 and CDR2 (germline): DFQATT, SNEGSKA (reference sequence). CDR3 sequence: CSARWSGDTEAFF. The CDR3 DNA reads TGCAGTGCTAGATGGTCAGGGGACACTGAAGCTTTCTTT.

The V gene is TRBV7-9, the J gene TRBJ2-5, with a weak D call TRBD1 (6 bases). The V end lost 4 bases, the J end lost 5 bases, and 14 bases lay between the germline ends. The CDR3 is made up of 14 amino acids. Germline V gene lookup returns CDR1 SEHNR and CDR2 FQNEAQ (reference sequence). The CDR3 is CASSSNDRRETQYF. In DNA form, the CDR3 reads TGTGCCAGCAGCTCCAATGACAGGCGGGAGACCCAGTACTTC.

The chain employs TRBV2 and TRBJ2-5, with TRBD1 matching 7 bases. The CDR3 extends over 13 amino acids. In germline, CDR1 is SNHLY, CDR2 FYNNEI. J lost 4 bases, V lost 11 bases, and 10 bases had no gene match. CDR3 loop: CAASMSGGETQYF. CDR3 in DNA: TGTGCCGCCTCGATGTCAGGGGGAGAGACCCAGTACTTC.

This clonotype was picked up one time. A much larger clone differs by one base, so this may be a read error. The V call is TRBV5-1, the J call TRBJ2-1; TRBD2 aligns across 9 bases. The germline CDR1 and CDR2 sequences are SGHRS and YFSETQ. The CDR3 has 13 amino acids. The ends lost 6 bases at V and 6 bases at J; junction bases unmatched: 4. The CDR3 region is CASNRREGNEQFF. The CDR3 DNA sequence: TGCGCCAGCAACCGGCGGGAGGGCAATGAGCAGTTCTTC.

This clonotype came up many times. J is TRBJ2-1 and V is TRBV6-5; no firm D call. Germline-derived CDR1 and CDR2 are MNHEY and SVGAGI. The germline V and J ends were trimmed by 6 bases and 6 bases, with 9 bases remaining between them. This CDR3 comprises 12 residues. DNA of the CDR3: TGTGCCAGCAGGTACGACTCCAATGAGCAGTTCTTC. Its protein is CASRYDSNEQFF.

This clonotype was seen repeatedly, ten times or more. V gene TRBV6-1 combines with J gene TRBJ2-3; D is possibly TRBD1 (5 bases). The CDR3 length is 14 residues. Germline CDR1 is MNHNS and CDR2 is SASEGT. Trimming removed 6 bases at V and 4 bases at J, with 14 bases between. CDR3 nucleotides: TGTGCCAGCAGCCCCAGGGTAGCAGCAGATACGCAGTATTTT. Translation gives CASSPRVAADTQYF.

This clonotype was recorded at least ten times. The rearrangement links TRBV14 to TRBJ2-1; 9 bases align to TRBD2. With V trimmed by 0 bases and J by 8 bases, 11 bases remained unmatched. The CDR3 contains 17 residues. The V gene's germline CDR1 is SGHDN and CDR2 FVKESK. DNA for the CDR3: TGTGCCAGCAGCCAAGATCCCACTAGCGGGCTTTGGGATGAGCAGTTCTTC. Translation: CASSQDPTSGLWDEQFF.

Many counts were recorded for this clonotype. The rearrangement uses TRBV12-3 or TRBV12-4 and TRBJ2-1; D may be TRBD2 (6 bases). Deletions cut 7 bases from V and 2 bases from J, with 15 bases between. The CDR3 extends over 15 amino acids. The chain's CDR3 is CASTQVVAAYNEQFF. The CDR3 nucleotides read TGTGCCAGCACCCAGGTGGTAGCGGCCTACAATGAGCAGTTCTTC.

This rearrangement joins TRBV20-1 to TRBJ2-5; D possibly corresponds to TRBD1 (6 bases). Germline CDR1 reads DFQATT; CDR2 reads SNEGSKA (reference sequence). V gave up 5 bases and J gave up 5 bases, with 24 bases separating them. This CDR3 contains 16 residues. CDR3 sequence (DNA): TGCAGTGCTCCTGGGGGCTCTAGTCTAGTGGTTGAGACCCAGTACTTC. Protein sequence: CSAPGGSSLVVETQYF.

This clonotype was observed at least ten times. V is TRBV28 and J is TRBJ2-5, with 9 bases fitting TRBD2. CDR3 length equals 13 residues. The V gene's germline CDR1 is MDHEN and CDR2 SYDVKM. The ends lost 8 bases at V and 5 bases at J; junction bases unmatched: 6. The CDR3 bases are TGTGCCAGCGGACTAGCGTTCCGCGAGACCCAGTACTTC. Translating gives CASGLAFRETQYF.

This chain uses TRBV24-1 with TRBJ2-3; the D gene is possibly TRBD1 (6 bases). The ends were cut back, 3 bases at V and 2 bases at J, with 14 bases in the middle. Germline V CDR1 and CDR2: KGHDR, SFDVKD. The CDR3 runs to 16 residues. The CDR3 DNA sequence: TGTGCCACCAGTGATCGTAGGGGGACCGTCACAGATACGCAGTATTTT. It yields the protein CATSDRRGTVTDTQYF.

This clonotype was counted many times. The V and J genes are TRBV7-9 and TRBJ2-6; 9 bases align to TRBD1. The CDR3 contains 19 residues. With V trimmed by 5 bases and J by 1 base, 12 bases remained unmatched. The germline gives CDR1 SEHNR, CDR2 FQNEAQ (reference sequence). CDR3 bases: TGTGCCAGCAGCCGTACCTCCGGGACAGGGCCTTCTGGGGCCAACGTCCTGACTTTC. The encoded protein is CASSRTSGTGPSGANVLTF.

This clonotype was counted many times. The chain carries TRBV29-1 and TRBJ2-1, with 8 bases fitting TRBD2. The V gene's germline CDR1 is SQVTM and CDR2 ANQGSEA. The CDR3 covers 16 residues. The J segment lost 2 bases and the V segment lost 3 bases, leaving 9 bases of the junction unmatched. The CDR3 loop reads CSVEEKREKTYNEQFF. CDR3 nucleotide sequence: TGCAGCGTTGAGGAAAAGCGGGAGAAGACCTACAATGAGCAGTTCTTC.

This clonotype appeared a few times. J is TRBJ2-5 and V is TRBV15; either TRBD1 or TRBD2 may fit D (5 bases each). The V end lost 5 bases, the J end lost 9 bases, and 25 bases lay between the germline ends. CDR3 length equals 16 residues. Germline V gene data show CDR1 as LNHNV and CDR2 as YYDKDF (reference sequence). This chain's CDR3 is CATSDIGDPSRWAQYF. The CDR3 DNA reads TGTGCCACCAGCGACATTGGGGACCCGTCGCGGTGGGCCCAGTACTTC.

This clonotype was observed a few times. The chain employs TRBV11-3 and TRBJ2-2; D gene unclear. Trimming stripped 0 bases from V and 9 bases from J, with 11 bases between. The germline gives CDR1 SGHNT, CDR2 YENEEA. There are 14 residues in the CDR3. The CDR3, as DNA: TGTGCCAGCAGCTTAGATCGGTCGACAAGGGAGCTGTTTTTT. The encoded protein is CASSLDRSTRELFF.

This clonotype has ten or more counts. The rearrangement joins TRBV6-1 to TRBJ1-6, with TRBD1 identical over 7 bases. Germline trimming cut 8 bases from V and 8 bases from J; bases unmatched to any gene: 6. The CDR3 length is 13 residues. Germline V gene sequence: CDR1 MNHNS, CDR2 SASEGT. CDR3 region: CASGLQGDSPLHF. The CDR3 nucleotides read TGTGCCAGCGGCCTCCAGGGGGATTCACCCCTCCACTTT.

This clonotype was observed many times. The CDR3 nucleotides read TGCAGTGCTAGGGTTGACGGGGACACTGAAGCTTTCTTT. It is translated as CSARVDGDTEAFF. The rearrangement joins TRBV20-1 to TRBJ1-1; D gene uncertain. V lost 3 bases, J lost 3 bases, and 11 bases lay in between. Germline V gene data show CDR1 as DFQATT and CDR2 as SNEGSKA (reference sequence). This CDR3 is 13 amino acids long.

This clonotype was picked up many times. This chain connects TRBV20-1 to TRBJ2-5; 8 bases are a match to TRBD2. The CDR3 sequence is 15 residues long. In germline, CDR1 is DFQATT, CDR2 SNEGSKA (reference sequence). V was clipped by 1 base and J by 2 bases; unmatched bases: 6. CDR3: CSARGFTGGQETQYF. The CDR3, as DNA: TGCAGTGCTAGAGGGTTCACGGGGGGGCAAGAGACCCAGTACTTC.

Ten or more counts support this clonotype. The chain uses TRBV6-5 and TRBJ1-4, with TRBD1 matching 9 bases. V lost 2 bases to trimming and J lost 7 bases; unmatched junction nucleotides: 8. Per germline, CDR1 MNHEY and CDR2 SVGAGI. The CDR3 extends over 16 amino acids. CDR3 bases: TGTGCCAGCAGTTACAGACTGGGACAGGGTAGTGAAAAACTGTTTTTT. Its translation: CASSYRLGQGSEKLFF.

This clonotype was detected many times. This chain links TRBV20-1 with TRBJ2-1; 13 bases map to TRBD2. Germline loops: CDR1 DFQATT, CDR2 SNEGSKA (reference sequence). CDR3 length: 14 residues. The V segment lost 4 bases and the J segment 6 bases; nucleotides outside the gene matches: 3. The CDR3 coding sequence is TGCAGTGCTACTACTAGCGGGAGGGCCAATGAGCAGTTCTTC. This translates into CSATTSGRANEQFF.